Listed below are T cell receptor beta chains from one sample, sequenced in a study of T cells expressing NK-cell markers. TCRdb processed the 5' RACE reads again and assigns one entry to each CDR3 protein, with no DNA. The sample table sets out 350,000 to 450,000 distinct CDR3 sequences. Material: blood T cells: a sorted CD56 or NKG2C T cell subset, CD4+ or CD8+ T cells, or bulk PBMC T cells (not recorded which). These TCRs come from a man aged 18-70 years in good health. Each CDR3 is given with its conserved first and last residue. The order of the fields is V gene, J gene, CDR3 protein.

>TRBV27|TRBJ2-2
CASSPTGAGELFF
>TRBV2|TRBJ1-1
CASRRTGVAEAFF
>TRBV19|TRBJ1-1
CASSIKRGTEAFF
>TRBV7-9|TRBJ2-3
CASSGSRGSTDTQYF
>TRBV7-9|TRBJ2-3
CASSVGTPRINTDTQYF
>TRBV5-1|TRBJ1-5
CASSSGATNQPQHF
>TRBV18|TRBJ2-7
CASSTGFDEQYF
>TRBV20-1|TRBJ2-5
CSARPRAEPFEETQYF
>TRBV12-3/TRBV12-4|TRBJ2-5
CASSLADTRVETQYF
>TRBV9|TRBJ1-1
CASSVAISGRRSEAFF
>TRBV3-1|TRBJ2-2
CASSHSGITNTGELFF
>TRBV20-1|TRBJ2-3
CSASQWTTTSTDTQYF
>TRBV28|TRBJ1-4
CASSSHGTVNGKLFF
>TRBV11-2|TRBJ1-1
CASSLVQRTEAFF
>TRBV3-1|TRBJ2-7
CASSQEGRNLLYEQYF
>TRBV12-3/TRBV12-4|TRBJ2-5
CASSPIGGVVLQETQYF
>TRBV28|TRBJ2-1
CASREGTRGEQFF
>TRBV18|TRBJ2-4
CASSLSGLAGGNIQYF
>TRBV5-1|TRBJ2-5
CASSFDRGGGETQYF
>TRBV13|TRBJ2-7
CASSRGPAGEQYF
>TRBV19|TRBJ2-1
CASSADRVSYNEQFF
>TRBV12-3/TRBV12-4|TRBJ2-7
CASSIYDREREDEQYF
>TRBV14|TRBJ2-5
CASSQEAGRQETQYF
>TRBV5-1|TRBJ2-7
CASRGSGSEQYF
>TRBV5-6|TRBJ1-6
CASSLNAAAYGLHF
>TRBV5-1|TRBJ2-1
CASSVNAVIQFF
>TRBV2|TRBJ1-1
CASSSQMNTEAFF
>TRBV6-1|TRBJ1-2
CASGVGGSFYGYTF
>TRBV6-5|TRBJ2-7
CASSYKGQSAYEQYF
>TRBV12-3/TRBV12-4|TRBJ1-1
CASSFRGGDTEAFF
>TRBV6-5|TRBJ2-7
CASSTGGARSYEQYF
>TRBV18|TRBJ2-7
CASSQDQTEQYF
>TRBV11-2|TRBJ2-5
CASRIQGEETQYF
>TRBV5-5|TRBJ2-5
CASSLAVGRLEETQYF
>TRBV2|TRBJ2-3
CASSGAGVGLDTQYF
>TRBV12-3/TRBV12-4|TRBJ1-1
CASTPARGTEAFF
>TRBV15|TRBJ1-4
CATRTGGAGSEKLFF
>TRBV9|TRBJ2-3
CASSSRGTKTDTQYF
>TRBV16|TRBJ2-1
CASSQSGGPYNEQFF
>TRBV9|TRBJ2-2
CASSETGFDTGELFF
>TRBV6-1|TRBJ1-6
CASRTLQRDNSPLHF
>TRBV11-1|TRBJ2-3
CASSIPGLAAMSSTDTQYF
>TRBV9|TRBJ2-5
CASSATGSRLETQYF
>TRBV5-1|TRBJ2-3
CASSLATSGGPDTQYF
>TRBV20-1|TRBJ1-2
CSARAYRGRTYGYTF
>TRBV12-3/TRBV12-4|TRBJ1-1
CASSNRDRTMNTEAFF
>TRBV7-2|TRBJ1-1
CASRGQGAEGEAFF
>TRBV2|TRBJ1-3
CASSETYGNTIYF
>TRBV7-2|TRBJ2-7
CASTSMPGLAGTYEQYF
>TRBV6-5|TRBJ2-3
CASSYSMHTDTQYF
>TRBV20-1|TRBJ1-1
CSARFDRGTEAFF
>TRBV19|TRBJ2-3
CASSTLAPPDTQYF
>TRBV7-2|TRBJ2-4
CASSLGVGAPNIQYF
>TRBV7-2|TRBJ1-1
CASSLAQGGYTEAFF
>TRBV11-1|TRBJ2-1
CASRRTSGGSYNEQFF
>TRBV12-5|TRBJ2-4
CASGSTGTGVSKNIQYF
>TRBV3-1|TRBJ2-3
CASSPWVADTQYF